What follows is one T cell receptor (beta chain) and its context. Antigen specificity is unknown. This sample was included in a study of chemoradiotherapy in HPV16-positive cancers. Overall study results and limits: HPV-responsive T-cell expansion during chemoradiotherapy was linked to improved recurrence-free survival in HPV16-positive patients.

Germline V CDR1 and CDR2: SQVTM, ANQGSEA. The germline V and J ends were trimmed by 4 bases and 1 base, with 23 bases remaining between them. The CDR3 sequence is 18 residues long. Generated by immunoSEQ multiplex PCR, the TCRdb table keeps only in-frame clones and is missing some. Here the sample spans 1,700 or so clones, approximately 95% being singletons. The sequenced sample was tumor tissue, obtained from a patient who underwent chemoradiotherapy. The TCR sequence derives from a human donor with HPV-associated anogenital cancer. The rearrangement uses TRBV29-1 and TRBJ2-1; weak D call: TRBD2 (6 bases). CDR3 region: CSVAGVRREGASYNEQFF. The CDR3 DNA reads TGCAGCGTTGCGGGGGTCCGCCGGGAAGGGGCTTCCTACAATGAGCAGTTCTTC.